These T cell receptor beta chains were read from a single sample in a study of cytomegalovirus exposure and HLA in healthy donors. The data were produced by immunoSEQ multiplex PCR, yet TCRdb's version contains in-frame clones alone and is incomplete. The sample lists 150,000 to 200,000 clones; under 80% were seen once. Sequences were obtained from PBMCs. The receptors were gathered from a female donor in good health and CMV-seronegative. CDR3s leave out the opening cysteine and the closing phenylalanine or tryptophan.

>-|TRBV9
ASSPTGQPYEQY
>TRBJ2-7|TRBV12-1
ASSPRDTKDPGLAGEGAYEQY
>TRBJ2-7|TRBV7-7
ASSLGTSGRIPYEQY
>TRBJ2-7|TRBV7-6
ASSSGTSGGLRQY
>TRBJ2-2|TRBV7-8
ASSSPSTGELF
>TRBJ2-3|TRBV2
ASSFERASTDTQY
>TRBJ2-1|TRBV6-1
ASRPSGSDEQF
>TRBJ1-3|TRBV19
ASSAPGSSGNTIY
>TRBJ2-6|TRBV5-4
ASTNRESGANVLT
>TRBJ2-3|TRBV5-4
ASPGGDSTDTQY
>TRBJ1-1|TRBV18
ASSPFTAGADTEAF
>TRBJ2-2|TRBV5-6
ASSFRDRDAGELF
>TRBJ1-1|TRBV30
AWSSPSWQANTEAF
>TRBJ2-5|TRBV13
ASSFPSGGAGETQY
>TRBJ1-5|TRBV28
ASSPPGTGYISNQPQH
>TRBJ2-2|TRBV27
ASSPGFTGELF
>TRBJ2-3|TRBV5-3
ARSPPGTTEVADTQY
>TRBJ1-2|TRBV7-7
ASRPGTGGSYGYT
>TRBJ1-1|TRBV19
ASSMTGKNTEAF
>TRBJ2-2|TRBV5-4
ASSLRSGGSGELF
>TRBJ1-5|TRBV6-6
ASRRYSNQPQH
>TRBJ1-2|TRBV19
ASSSRTGMGGYT
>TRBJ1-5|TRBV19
ASSRVAKPQH
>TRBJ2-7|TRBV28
ASSPGTGDEQY
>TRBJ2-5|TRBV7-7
ASSRAGGQETQY
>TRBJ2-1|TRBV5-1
ASSLEWSTAEQF
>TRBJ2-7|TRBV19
ASSIGTGSLYEQY
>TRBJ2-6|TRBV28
ASSLDRAGANVLT
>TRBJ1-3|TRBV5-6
ASSPGTGFSGNTIY
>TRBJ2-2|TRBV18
ASSPRDRGRTGELF
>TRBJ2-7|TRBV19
ASSWTGGGYEQY
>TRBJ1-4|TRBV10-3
AISQRQGIEEKLF
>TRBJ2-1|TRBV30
AWSIGLARNEQF
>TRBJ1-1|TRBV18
ASSPMRGADTEAF
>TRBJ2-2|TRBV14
ASSQTTIGVGTGELF